The T cell receptor (beta chain) under discussion was sequenced for a study of blood T cell repertoires in COVID-19. About the research overall: Specimens from acute and convalescent COVID-19 originated in the United States, Italy and Spain.

Seattle enrolled patients during active infection and tracked them longitudinally. In the study's own analysis: Amplified reference gene primers provided the basis for estimating nucleated cell counts. Data came from immunoSEQ multiplex PCR; TCRdb stores just in-frame clones and leaves some out. V and J calls and clone size are as listed in that table; D and trimming were resolved from the DNA. The repertoire holds 100,000 to 150,000 clones, with around four fifths as singletons. Only one count was recorded for this clone. Trimming removed 7 bases from V and 3 bases from J, with 12 bases in between. CDR3 length: 13 residues. Germline V CDR1 and CDR2: SQVTM, ANQGSEA.

Sequencing input: peripheral blood. The receptor comes from a man aged 80 or over with COVID-19, enrolled during active disease. The rearrangement links TRBV29-1 to TRBJ2-2, with D tentatively TRBD1 (6 bases). CDR3 in DNA: TGCAGCGCCCGGCGGACAGACACCGGGGAGCTGTTTTTT. This gives the protein CSARRTDTGELFF.